These T cell receptor beta chains were read from a single sample in a study of shared clonotypes between healthy human individuals. Sequenced by immunoSEQ multiplex PCR; TCRdb stores in-frame clones only, minus some. The sample yields roughly 2 million clones, almost 96% seen once. The source material was naive CD4+ T cells sorted from blood. Source of these receptors: a man between 18 and 29 years old in good health. The CDR3 runs from the conserved cysteine through the conserved F or W. The order of the fields is clone size, D gene, J gene, V gene, CDR3 protein, CDR3 DNA. The D gene is left open where the match is weak. The size of a clone is reported for some rows only, either as once, few or many, or as a class for expanded clones.

- | TRBD1 | TRBJ2-6 | TRBV5-3 | CARRRPGQESSGANVLTF | TGTGCCAGAAGACGACCGGGACAGGAGAGCTCTGGGGCCAACGTCCTGACTTTC
- | - | TRBJ2-7 | TRBV6-5 | CASSYSKSGNYEQYF | TGTGCCAGCAGTTACTCGAAGTCAGGGAACTACGAGCAGTACTTC
- | - | TRBJ1-2 | TRBV7-2 | CASSLPQVHGYTF | TGTGCCAGCAGCTTACCACAGGTTCATGGCTACACCTTC
- | - | TRBJ2-3 | TRBV7-9 | CASSPPVASSTDTQYF | TGTGCCAGCAGCCCTCCAGTTGCTTCTAGCACAGATACGCAGTATTTT
once | - | TRBJ2-1 | TRBV6-4 | CASSAVGVPPNEQFF | TGTGCCAGCAGTGCAGTTGGGGTACCCCCTAATGAGCAGTTCTTC
- | - | TRBJ1-1 | TRBV29-1 | CSAGRMNTEAFF | TGCAGCGCCGGGCGTATGAACACTGAAGCTTTCTTT
- | - | TRBJ1-2 | TRBV7-9 | CASSLAGQRANYGYTF | TGTGCCAGCAGCTTAGCAGGACAGCGAGCTAACTATGGCTACACCTTC
- | - | TRBJ2-1 | TRBV2 | CASRSGGAYNEQFF | TGTGCCAGCAGGTCGGGGGGCGCCTACAATGAGCAGTTCTTC
few | - | TRBJ1-6 | TRBV10-2 | CASSDQLWTDNSPLHF | TGCGCCAGCAGTGACCAACTTTGGACCGATAATTCACCCCTCCACTTT
- | - | TRBJ2-3 | TRBV6-5 | CASSYSLGTAQYF | TGTGCCAGCAGTTACTCGTTGGGTACCGCGCAGTATTTT
- | - | TRBJ2-2 | TRBV5-1 | CASSLVQGPNTGELFF | TGCGCCAGCAGCTTGGTGCAGGGGCCGAACACCGGGGAGCTGTTTTTT
- | - | TRBJ2-3 | TRBV19 | CASTGSLNRDTQYF | TGTGCCAGTACTGGGTCCCTTAACCGGGATACGCAGTATTTT
- | - | TRBJ2-2 | TRBV7-2 | CASSFGGSPGTGELFF | TGTGCCAGCAGCTTCGGGGGATCCCCGGGCACCGGGGAGCTGTTTTTT
- | - | TRBJ2-1 | TRBV27 | CASSLGGNEQFF | TGTGCCAGCAGCCTGGGCGGGAATGAGCAGTTCTTC
- | - | TRBJ2-3 | TRBV11-2 | CASSLVGGRWADTQYF | TGTGCCAGCAGCTTAGTAGGGGGGCGCTGGGCAGATACGCAGTATTTT
once | - | TRBJ1-1 | TRBV6-5 | CASSRRVNTEAFF | TGTGCCAGCAGCAGACGGGTGAACACTGAAGCTTTCTTT
- | - | TRBJ1-1 | TRBV29-1 | CSVEKMMNTEAFF | TGCAGCGTTGAAAAAATGATGAACACTGAAGCTTTCTTT
- | TRBD1 | TRBJ2-1 | TRBV7-6 | CASSPGGPQNEQFF | TGTGCCAGCAGCCCAGGGGGTCCACAAAATGAGCAGTTCTTC
- | - | TRBJ2-7 | TRBV12-2 | CASPCDEQYF | TGTGCAAGTCCGTGCGACGAGCAGTACTTC